This passage covers 3 T cell receptor beta chains from one sample sequenced in a study of cytomegalovirus exposure and HLA in healthy donors (dated by TCRdb to about 2017). Libraries were built with the immunoSEQ multiplex PCR assay. For the multiplex PCR, a mixture combining 60 forward primers for TCR Vbeta segments and 13 reverse primers for TCR Jbeta segments was used. TCRdb retrieved this table from immuneACCESS and kept in-frame rearrangements only. Not all clones are present; in checked studies, unresolved V genes account for under half, and no reason is known for the remainder. The sample includes over 150,000 clones, with 74% observed a single time. 2.1% of the sample comes from the top ten. Sequenced: PBMCs. Every receptor here comes from a young man in good health and CMV-seronegative.

V and J are TRBV5-1 and TRBJ2-7, with 8 bases that match TRBD1. This CDR3 spans 15 amino acids. From germline, CDR1 is SGHRS and CDR2 YFSETQ. V was pared by 5 bases and J by 2 bases, with 9 bases of the junction left unmatched. CDR3 loop: CASREGTGGPYEQYF. The CDR3 nucleotides read TGCGCCAGCAGAGAGGGGACAGGAGGGCCCTACGAGCAGTACTTC.

The CDR3 DNA sequence: TGTGCCAGCAGTGCGCCTTTACAAAGCACTGAAGCTTTCTTT. Protein product: CASSAPLQSTEAFF. The rearrangement links TRBV2 to TRBJ1-1; no clear D. With 4 bases removed from V and 4 bases from J, the gap between germline ends came to 13 bases. Germline-derived CDR1 and CDR2 are SNHLY and FYNNEI. There are 14 residues in the CDR3.

The chain carries TRBV14 and TRBJ2-1, with D unresolved. The CDR3 is 16 amino acids. Trimming removed 6 bases at V and 0 bases at J, with 15 bases between. Germline CDR1 is SGHDN and CDR2 is FVKESK. CDR3: CASSSLGRSSYNEQFF. In nucleotides, the CDR3 is TGTGCCAGCAGTAGTTTGGGTAGGAGCTCCTACAATGAGCAGTTCTTC. Together with reference TRBV14 and TRBJ2-1, the CDR3 gives the full variable domain: EAGVTQFPSHSVIEKGQTVTLRCDPISGHDNLYWYRRVMGKEIKFLLHFVKESKQDESGMPNNRFLAERTGGTYSTLKVQPAELEDSGVYFCASSSLGRSSYNEQFFGPGTRLTVL.